These T cell receptor beta chains were read from a single sample in a study of T cells in Graves' hyperthyroidism and ophthalmopathy. MiXCR, applied by TCRdb to the multiplex PCR reads, yields one record per CDR3 protein. The sample holds approximately 740,000 distinct CDR3 sequences; around 15% are singletons and the top ten take roughly a tenth. The sample taken for sequencing was blood. All receptors derive from a woman under 30 with Graves' hyperthyroidism. Both conserved end residues are part of each CDR3. Fields, in order: J gene, D gene, clone size, V gene, CDR3 DNA, CDR3 protein. D genes are given only for firm matches. Some rows have no size entry. The others give once, few or many, or a class for an expanded clone.

j_call: TRBJ2-2; d_call: -; clone_size: many; v_call: TRBV12-3/TRBV12-4; cdr3_nt: TGTGCCAGCAGTTTAGGGGGTGTGACCGGGGAGCTGTTTTTT; cdr3_aa: CASSLGGVTGELFF
j_call: TRBJ2-2; d_call: -; clone_size: -; v_call: TRBV14; cdr3_nt: TGTGCCAGCAGCCAATATTGGCAGAACACCGGGGAGCTGTTTTTT; cdr3_aa: CASSQYWQNTGELFF
j_call: TRBJ2-1; d_call: TRBD2; clone_size: many; v_call: TRBV6-2/TRBV6-3; cdr3_nt: TGTGCCAGCAGCGGACTAGACGGGCCCTACAATGAGCAGTTCTTC; cdr3_aa: CASSGLDGPYNEQFF
j_call: TRBJ1-6; d_call: TRBD1; clone_size: few; v_call: TRBV20-1; cdr3_nt: TGCAGTGCTAGAGTGGGACAGTATAATTCACCCCTCCACTTT; cdr3_aa: CSARVGQYNSPLHF
j_call: TRBJ1-1; d_call: -; clone_size: many; v_call: TRBV9; cdr3_nt: TGTGCCAGCAGCGTAAGTAGTGGTACTGAAGCTTTCTTT; cdr3_aa: CASSVSSGTEAFF
j_call: TRBJ2-7; d_call: -; clone_size: -; v_call: TRBV4-3; cdr3_nt: TGCGCCAGCAGCCAAGATTGGGCTGGTGGAGTCTACGAGCAGTACTTC; cdr3_aa: CASSQDWAGGVYEQYF
j_call: TRBJ1-1; d_call: -; clone_size: many; v_call: TRBV11-2; cdr3_nt: TGTGCCAGCAGCTTAGAAGTGGCCAGACCTAACACTGAAGCTTTCTTT; cdr3_aa: CASSLEVARPNTEAFF
j_call: TRBJ2-5; d_call: -; clone_size: many; v_call: TRBV11-2; cdr3_nt: TGTGCCAGCAGCTTAGTCGTGTCAGGGAGGGAGACCCAGTACTTC; cdr3_aa: CASSLVVSGRETQYF
j_call: TRBJ1-1; d_call: -; clone_size: -; v_call: TRBV20-1; cdr3_nt: TGCAGTGCTAGACAGGGGTACGGCACTGAAGCTTTCTTT; cdr3_aa: CSARQGYGTEAFF
j_call: TRBJ1-2; d_call: -; clone_size: many; v_call: TRBV6-2/TRBV6-3; cdr3_nt: TGTGCCAGCAGTTACTCGAGAGACAGCGGGCTTGGCTACACCTTC; cdr3_aa: CASSYSRDSGLGYTF
j_call: TRBJ2-2; d_call: -; clone_size: few; v_call: TRBV29-1; cdr3_nt: TGCAGCGCCGATGCAGGGCGGAACACCGGGGAGCTGTTTTTT; cdr3_aa: CSADAGRNTGELFF
j_call: TRBJ2-7; d_call: -; clone_size: many; v_call: TRBV13; cdr3_nt: TGTGCCAGCTCCCGGGACTCGACCGAGCAGTACTTC; cdr3_aa: CASSRDSTEQYF